A single sample is the source of the 31 T cell receptor beta chains below, sequenced in a study of cytomegalovirus exposure and HLA in healthy donors. 13 Jbeta primers and 60 Vbeta primers were used for the PCR. Profiled with immunoSEQ multiplex PCR; TCRdb holds only in-frame clones, not every one. The repertoire has 190,000 or so clones, roughly 78% of them found once; the top ten carry about 0.63%. The sequencing input was PBMCs. These receptors were obtained from a boy aged 5-17 years in good health and CMV-seronegative.

The chain combines TRBV6-6 with TRBJ1-1, with 7 nucleotides matching TRBD1. The CDR3 consists of 13 residues. The junction had 9 bases not matched to a gene; V was cut back by 9 bases and J by 5 bases. CDR1 and CDR2 (germline): MNHNY, SVGAGI (reference sequence). The CDR3, as DNA: TGTGCCAGTGAAACCCCAGGGGGAACTGAAGCTTTCTTT. Its protein is CASETPGGTEAFF.

This clone was counted between two and nine times. Different DNA sequences within this sample yield the same CDR3. The chain is built from TRBV7-9 and TRBJ1-1; D is possibly TRBD1 (5 bases). The V gene lost 2 bases and the J gene lost 1 base, with 5 bases spanning the gap. The germline CDR1 and CDR2 sequences are SEHNR and FQNEAQ (reference sequence). The CDR3 consists of 13 residues. DNA for the CDR3: TGTGCCAGCAGCTTACAGGGGAACACTGAAGCTTTCTTT. Translating it yields CASSLQGNTEAFF.

V usage is TRBV10-3 and J usage is TRBJ2-6, with 8 nucleotides matching TRBD1. The CDR3 has 19 amino acids. CDR1 is ENHRY and CDR2 is SYGVKD in the germline V gene. Trimming took 4 bases from V and 0 from J; bases not matched to a gene: 11. CDR3 sequence (DNA): TGTGCCATCAGTGGCCGACAGGGGAAGGGGCTCTCTGGGGCCAACGTCCTGACTTTC. The encoded protein is CAISGRQGKGLSGANVLTF.

V is TRBV19 and J is TRBJ1-1, with D possibly matching TRBD1 (6 bases). CDR3 length equals 15 residues. V dropped 10 bases and J dropped 1 base, with 19 bases sitting between them. Looked up from germline, CDR1 is LNHDA and CDR2 is SQIVND (reference sequence). CDR3 DNA: TGTGCCACTAGCCGCCGGACAGCCTCGAACACTGAAGCTTTCTTT. Its translation: CATSRRTASNTEAFF.

This clone appeared a few times. The chain carries TRBV7-9 and TRBJ1-2; 8 nucleotides agree with TRBD1. The CDR3 runs to 18 residues. V was pared by 5 bases and J by 6 bases, with 20 bases of the junction left unmatched. In germline, CDR1 is SEHNR, CDR2 FQNEAQ (reference sequence). The DNA of the CDR3 is TGTGCCAGCAGCCCCATAGACAGGGGCCTCGGAGGCCGCGATGGCTACACCTTC. This gives the protein CASSPIDRGLGGRDGYTF. Full variable domain (missing parts from reference TRBV7-9 and TRBJ1-2): DTGVSQNPRHKITKRGQNVTFRCDPISEHNRLYWYRQTLGQGPEFLTYFQNEAQLEKSRLLSDRFSAERPKGSFSTLEIQRTEQGDSAMYLCASSPIDRGLGGRDGYTFGSGTRLTVV.

This sequence joins TRBV10-3 and TRBJ2-5; D uncertain. The CDR3 length is 12 residues. Germline CDR1 reads ENHRY; CDR2 reads SYGVKD. V lost 3 bases and J lost 3, with 5 bases in between. CDR3 DNA sequence: TGTGCCATCAGTGATAGCAAAGAGACCCAGTACTTC. Amino acid sequence: CAISDSKETQYF.

The chain carries TRBV7-9 and TRBJ1-4; TRBD1 matches 7 bases. Germline V CDR1 and CDR2: SEHNR, FQNEAQ (reference sequence). This CDR3 spans 16 amino acids. Germline trimming cut 5 bases from V and 6 bases from J; bases unmatched to any gene: 12. The DNA for the CDR3 is TGTGCCAGCAGCCCTCCGGTGAGACAGGGAGATGAAAAACTGTTTTTT. Residues: CASSPPVRQGDEKLFF.

J is TRBJ1-2 and V is TRBV19; D is uncertain. The CDR3 sequence is 13 residues long. Trimming took 3 bases from V and 5 from J, leaving 10 bases between them. CDR1 is LNHDA and CDR2 is SQIVND in the germline V gene (reference sequence). In DNA, the CDR3 is TGTGCCAGTAGTATGGGCCGGAGGTATGGCTACACCTTC. Protein: CASSMGRRYGYTF.

With regard to this clone: Other DNA sequences of this sample code for an identical CDR3. The chain joins TRBV30 to TRBJ1-2; 9 bases match TRBD1. CDR3 length equals 13 residues. Germline CDR1 GTSNPN, CDR2 SVGIG (reference sequence). V was pared by 0 bases and J by 8 bases, with 4 bases of the junction left unmatched. CDR3 loop: CAWSVGQGRGYTF. The CDR3 nucleotides are TGTGCCTGGAGTGTAGGACAGGGGAGGGGCTACACCTTC.

The chain joins TRBV5-1 to TRBJ1-3; D unresolved. V lost 0 bases, J lost 2 bases, and 9 bases lay in between. This CDR3 contains 15 residues. Germline CDR1 is SGHRS and CDR2 is YFSETQ. The CDR3 here is CASSLDPSAGNTIYF. CDR3 in DNA: TGCGCCAGCAGCTTGGACCCCAGCGCTGGAAACACCATATATTTT.

V is TRBV5-6 and J is TRBJ2-7; D gene unclear. CDR3 length equals 14 residues. Germline CDR1 SGHDT, CDR2 YYEEEE. Trimming took off 0 bases at V and 2 bases at J, with 9 bases between the two ends. The CDR3: CASSLGQLTYEQYF. The CDR3 DNA reads TGTGCCAGCAGCTTGGGACAACTTACCTACGAGCAGTACTTC.

In its sample, this clone was seen a few times. This sequence joins TRBV19 and TRBJ2-1; TRBD1 matches at 8 bases. Germline lookup yields CDR1 LNHDA and CDR2 SQIVND (reference sequence). V lost 7 bases and J lost 7; bases outside the gene matches: 21. The CDR3 contains 18 residues. The DNA for the CDR3 is TGTGCCAGTAAAATGAGGGACAGGATGAAAGTCCCTAGGAATGAGCAGTTCTTC. Translating it yields CASKMRDRMKVPRNEQFF.

This chain joins TRBV19 and TRBJ2-3, with TRBD1 matching 8 bases. CDR3 size: 14 residues. Looked up from germline, CDR1 is LNHDA and CDR2 is SQIVND (reference sequence). After removal of 7 bases from V and 5 bases from J, the junction contained 8 bases not matched to a gene. CDR3 in DNA: TGTGCCAGTAATCCCCAGGGGGCGGAAGATACGCAGTATTTT. This encodes CASNPQGAEDTQYF.

This chain links TRBV4-1 with TRBJ2-1; the match to TRBD2 covers 10 bases. The CDR3 covers 17 residues. Germline V lookup: CDR1 MGHRA, CDR2 YSYEKL. V trimming: 0 bases; J trimming: 7 bases; junction bases outside the gene matches: 9. The CDR3 spells CASSQDPLAGEVNEQFF. CDR3 in DNA: TGCGCCAGCAGCCAAGATCCCCTAGCGGGAGAGGTTAATGAGCAGTTCTTC.

With regard to this clone: The junction departs from the called germline gene at one end, perhaps through a read error. The gene calls are TRBV7-7 and TRBJ2-5, with TRBD1 as a possible D gene (7 bases). The germline V gene encodes CDR1 SSHAT and CDR2 FNYEAQ (reference sequence). This CDR3 has 15 residues. CDR3 sequence (DNA): TGTGCTAGCAGCTTAGGGGGGACAGTCCAAGAGACCCAGTACTTC. It codes for CASSLGGTVQETQYF.

This clone was observed a handful of times. V and J are TRBV27 and TRBJ1-2; 8 bases match TRBD1. With V trimmed by 6 bases and J by 10 bases, 13 bases remained unmatched. CDR3 length: 14 residues. From germline, CDR1 is MNHEY and CDR2 SMNVEV (reference sequence). The CDR3 loop is CASSPGDDRGAYTF. In DNA, the CDR3 is TGTGCCAGCAGCCCCGGGGACGACAGGGGAGCCTACACCTTC.

Only a few counts were recorded for this clone. The germline gene is not matched at one end of the junction; a read error may be the cause. The chain uses TRBV7-9 and TRBJ2-2; 8 bases match TRBD2. The CDR3 runs to 16 residues. Germline CDR1 reads SEHNR; CDR2 reads FQNEAQ (reference sequence). The CDR3 sequence: CSSSWIRGGADGELFF. The CDR3 coding sequence is TGTTCCAGCAGCTGGATCCGGGGGGGCGCGGACGGGGAGCTGTTTTTT. The full variable domain, completed using reference TRBV7-9 and TRBJ2-2, is DTGVSQNPRHKITKRGQNVTFRCDPISEHNRLYWYRQTLGQGPEFLTYFQNEAQLEKSRLLSDRFSAERPKGSFSTLEIQRTEQGDSAMYLCSSSWIRGGADGELFFGEGSRLTVL.

The gene calls are TRBV6-6 and TRBJ2-2, with 8 bases that match TRBD2. Germline V CDR1 and CDR2: MNHNY, SVGAGI (reference sequence). Trimming cost V 10 bases and J 5 bases; bases outside gene matches: 12. The CDR3 spans 15 residues. CDR3 residues: CATWARLAGTGELFF. The CDR3 DNA is TGTGCCACCTGGGCCAGGTTAGCGGGGACCGGGGAGCTGTTTTTT.

DNA for the CDR3: TGTGCCAGCAGGGTACTAGCGGGAGGGCCCGGGGAGCTGTTTTTT. Translated, it gives CASRVLAGGPGELFF. This chain joins TRBV2 and TRBJ2-2, with 13 bases fitting TRBD2. Per germline, CDR1 SNHLY and CDR2 FYNNEI. This CDR3 has 15 amino acids. Trimming removed 6 bases from V and 6 bases from J; junction bases left unmatched: 4.

The V gene is TRBV9, the J gene TRBJ2-1; perhaps TRBD1 as D (5 bases). The CDR3 has 17 residues. V was trimmed by 4 bases and J by 5 bases, leaving 22 bases between them. CDR1 SGDLS and CDR2 YYNGEE come from the germline V gene. The DNA for the CDR3 is TGTGCCAGCAGCTTCAAAGCCCAGGGCCCCCTAGACAATGAGCAGTTCTTC. This encodes CASSFKAQGPLDNEQFF.

This sequence joins TRBV10-1 and TRBJ2-7, with D possibly being TRBD2 (7 bases). This CDR3 spans 13 amino acids. The ends were cut back, 3 bases at V and 5 bases at J, with 11 bases in the middle. Germline V lookup: CDR1 WNHNN, CDR2 SYGVQD (reference sequence). In DNA form, the CDR3 reads TGCGCCAGCAGTGAAACGGGGGGCAACGAGCAGTACTTC. Protein sequence: CASSETGGNEQYF.

This clone appeared a single time. The chain uses TRBV16 and TRBJ1-4; no clear D. Germline V gene data show CDR1 as KGHSY and CDR2 as FQNENV. The CDR3 is 15 residues long. The germline V and J ends were trimmed by 0 bases and 4 bases, with 9 bases remaining between them. The CDR3 loop is CASSQSRRHNEKLFF. In nucleotides, the CDR3 is TGTGCCAGCAGCCAATCACGGCGGCATAATGAAAAACTGTTTTTT.

This chain links TRBV5-1 with TRBJ2-1, with 7 bases identical to TRBD2. Germline V gene sequence: CDR1 SGHRS, CDR2 YFSETQ. CDR3 length: 16 amino acids. V lost 0 bases and J lost 5; bases outside the gene matches: 8. The CDR3 coding sequence is TGCGCCAGCAGCTTGGATCCTGGCGGGGGTAACAATGAGCAGTTCTTC. This sequence encodes CASSLDPGGGNNEQFF.

V gene TRBV15 combines with J gene TRBJ1-1; D might be TRBD1 (5 bases). V was shortened by 1 base and J by 1 base, with 10 bases between the two germline ends. The germline CDR1 and CDR2 sequences are LNHNV and YYDKDF (reference sequence). CDR3 length: 15 amino acids. The CDR3 loop is CATSRAADRNTEAFF. CDR3 sequence (DNA): TGTGCCACCAGCAGAGCCGCAGACAGGAACACTGAAGCTTTCTTT.

This chain connects TRBV19 to TRBJ1-1; D gene ambiguous. There are 13 residues in the CDR3. The germline gives CDR1 LNHDA, CDR2 SQIVND (reference sequence). V gave up 4 bases and J gave up 8 bases, with 14 bases separating them. The CDR3 DNA is TGTGCCAGTAGTAATCCCCCCCACGCGGAAGCTTTCTTT. It yields the protein CASSNPPHAEAFF.

This chain joins TRBV6-9 and TRBJ2-4, with TRBD2 as a possible D gene (5 bases). Trimming stripped 0 bases from V and 0 bases from J, with 18 bases between. This CDR3 has 19 amino acids. Germline loops: CDR1 MNHGY, CDR2 SVAAGI. The CDR3 loop reads CASSYSGERTMIAKNIQYF. As DNA, the CDR3 is TGTGCCAGCAGTTATTCTGGGGAGCGCACGATGATAGCCAAAAACATTCAGTACTTC.

The CDR3, as DNA: TGTGCCAGTAACGCAATCGGACAGGGGGTCACTGAAGCTTTCTTT. It encodes CASNAIGQGVTEAFF. The chain couples TRBV19 to TRBJ1-1; 10 nucleotides align to TRBD1. This CDR3 contains 15 residues. The ends lost 7 bases at V and 4 bases at J; junction bases unmatched: 9. Germline V lookup: CDR1 LNHDA, CDR2 SQIVND (reference sequence).

This chain connects TRBV5-1 to TRBJ2-3; possibly TRBD2 for D (5 bases). This CDR3 is built from 15 residues. CDR1 is SGHRS, CDR2 YFSETQ, per germline. V was cut by 4 bases and J by 5 bases, with 17 bases left in between. CDR3 loop: CASSDPTEGGDTQYF. In nucleotides, the CDR3 is TGCGCCAGCAGCGACCCTACCGAGGGTGGAGATACGCAGTATTTT.

This clone appeared once. The CDR3 bases are TGTGCCAGCAGCTTATTGCCAGGATCGCGGGGAGAGCAGTTCTTC. It translates to CASSLLPGSRGEQFF. V gene TRBV7-3 combines with J gene TRBJ2-1; a possible D gene is TRBD2 (6 bases). The CDR3 runs 15 residues. With 2 bases removed from V and 10 bases from J, the gap between germline ends came to 18 bases. From germline, CDR1 is SGHTA and CDR2 FQGTGA.

This chain uses TRBV9 with TRBJ2-5; 7 bases map to TRBD1. CDR1 and CDR2 from the germline V gene are SGDLS and YYNGEE. The CDR3 spans 14 residues. J lost 3 bases, V lost 0 bases, and 2 bases had no gene match. The chain's CDR3 is CASSVVGTEETQYF. The CDR3 DNA follows: TGTGCCAGCAGCGTAGTAGGGACAGAAGAGACCCAGTACTTC. The whole variable domain, remainder taken from reference TRBV9 and TRBJ2-5, is DSGVTQTPKHLITATGQRVTLRCSPRSGDLSVYWYQQSLDQGLQFLIQYYNGEERAKGNILERFSAQQFPDLHSELNLSSLELGDSALYFCASSVVGTEETQYFGPGTRLLVL.

The rearrangement joins TRBV11-1 to TRBJ2-3; 8 bases align to TRBD1. In germline, CDR1 is SGHAT, CDR2 FQDESV (reference sequence). This CDR3 is 16 amino acids long. V shed 5 bases and J 1 base; nucleotides not matched to a gene: 8. For the CDR3, the DNA is TGTGCCAGCAGCCCCCGGACAGGGATGGGCACAGATACGCAGTATTTT. Amino acid sequence: CASSPRTGMGTDTQYF.